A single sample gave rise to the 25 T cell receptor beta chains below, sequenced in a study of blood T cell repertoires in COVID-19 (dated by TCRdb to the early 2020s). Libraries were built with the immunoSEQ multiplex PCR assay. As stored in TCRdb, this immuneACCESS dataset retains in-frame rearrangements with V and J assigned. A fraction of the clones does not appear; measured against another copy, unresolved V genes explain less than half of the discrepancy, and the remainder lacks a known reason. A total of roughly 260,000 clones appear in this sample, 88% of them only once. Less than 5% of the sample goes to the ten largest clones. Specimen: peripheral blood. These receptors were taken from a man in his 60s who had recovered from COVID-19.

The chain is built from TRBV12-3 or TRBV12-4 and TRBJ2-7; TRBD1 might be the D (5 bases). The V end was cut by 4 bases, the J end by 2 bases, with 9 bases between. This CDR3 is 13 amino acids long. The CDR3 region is CASSYRRTYEQYF. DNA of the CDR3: TGTGCCAGCAGTTACAGGAGAACCTACGAGCAGTACTTC.

The CDR3 DNA reads as TGCAGCGTTGGGGCAGCAACAGATACGCAGTATTTT. Translated: CSVGAATDTQYF. The chain has TRBV29-1 and TRBJ2-3, with D unclear. Germline loops: CDR1 SQVTM, CDR2 ANQGSEA. Trimming removed 4 bases at V and 3 bases at J, with 8 bases between. CDR3 length: 12 amino acids.

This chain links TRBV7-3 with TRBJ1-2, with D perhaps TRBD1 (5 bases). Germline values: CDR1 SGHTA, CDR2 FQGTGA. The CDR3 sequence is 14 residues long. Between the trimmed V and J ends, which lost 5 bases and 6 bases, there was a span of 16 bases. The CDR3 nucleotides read TGTGCCAGCAGCCCCCAGGGAGGGGTTAATGGCTACACCTTC. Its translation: CASSPQGGVNGYTF.

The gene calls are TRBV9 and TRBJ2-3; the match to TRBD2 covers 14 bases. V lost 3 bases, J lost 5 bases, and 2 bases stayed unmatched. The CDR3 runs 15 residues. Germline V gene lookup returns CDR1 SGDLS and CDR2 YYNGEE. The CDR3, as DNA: TGTGCCAGCAGCGCCGGACTAGCGGGGGGAGATACGCAGTATTTT. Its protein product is CASSAGLAGGDTQYF.

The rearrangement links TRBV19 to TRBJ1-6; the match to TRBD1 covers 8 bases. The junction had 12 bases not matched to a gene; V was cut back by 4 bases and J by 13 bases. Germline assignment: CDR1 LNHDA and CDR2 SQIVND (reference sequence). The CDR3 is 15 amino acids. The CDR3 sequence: CASSTLLDRVPPLHF. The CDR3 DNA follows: TGTGCCAGTAGTACCCTCCTGGACAGGGTACCCCCCCTCCACTTT. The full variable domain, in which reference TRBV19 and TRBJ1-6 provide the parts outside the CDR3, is DGGITQSPKYLFRKEGQNVTLSCEQNLNHDAMYWYRQDPGQGLRLIYYSQIVNDFQKGDIAEGYSVSREKKESFPLTVTSAQKNPTAFYLCASSTLLDRVPPLHFGNGTRLTVT.

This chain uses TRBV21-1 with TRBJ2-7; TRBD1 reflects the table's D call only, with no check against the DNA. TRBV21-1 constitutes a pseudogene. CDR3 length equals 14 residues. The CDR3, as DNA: TGTGCCAGCAGCAAAGCGCACAGATCCCACGAGCAGTACTTC. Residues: CASSKAHRSHEQYF.

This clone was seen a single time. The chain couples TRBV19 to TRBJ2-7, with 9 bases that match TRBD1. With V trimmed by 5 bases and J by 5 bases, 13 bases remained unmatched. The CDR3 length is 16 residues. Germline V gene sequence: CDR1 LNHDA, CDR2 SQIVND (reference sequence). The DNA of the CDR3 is TGTGCCAGTAGTGCCCCCCCCGGGACAGGGAGGCACGAGCAGTACTTC. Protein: CASSAPPGTGRHEQYF.

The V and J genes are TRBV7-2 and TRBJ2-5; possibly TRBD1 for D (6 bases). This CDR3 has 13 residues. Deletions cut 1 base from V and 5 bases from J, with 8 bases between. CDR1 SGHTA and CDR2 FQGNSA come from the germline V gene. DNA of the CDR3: TGTGCCAGCAGCTTAGGAACAGGGGAGACCCAGTACTTC. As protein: CASSLGTGETQYF.

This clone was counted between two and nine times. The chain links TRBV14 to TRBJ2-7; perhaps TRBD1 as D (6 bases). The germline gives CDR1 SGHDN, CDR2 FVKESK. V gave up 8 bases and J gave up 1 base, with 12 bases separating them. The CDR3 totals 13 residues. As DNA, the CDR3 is TGTGCCAGCGAGAAGACAGGATCCTACGAGCAGTACTTC. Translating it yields CASEKTGSYEQYF.

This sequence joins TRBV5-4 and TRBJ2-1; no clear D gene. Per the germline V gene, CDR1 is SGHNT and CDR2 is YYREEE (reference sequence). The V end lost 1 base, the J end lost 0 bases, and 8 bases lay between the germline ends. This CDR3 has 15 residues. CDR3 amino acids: CASSLSSSSYNEQFF. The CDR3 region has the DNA TGTGCCAGCAGCTTGTCATCTAGCTCCTACAATGAGCAGTTCTTC.

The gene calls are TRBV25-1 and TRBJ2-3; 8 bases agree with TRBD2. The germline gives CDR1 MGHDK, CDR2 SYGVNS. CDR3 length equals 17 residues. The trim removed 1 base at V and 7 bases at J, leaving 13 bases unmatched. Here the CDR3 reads CASSESGWLAGANTQYF. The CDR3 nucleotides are TGTGCCAGCAGTGAATCAGGGTGGCTAGCGGGTGCTAATACGCAGTATTTT.

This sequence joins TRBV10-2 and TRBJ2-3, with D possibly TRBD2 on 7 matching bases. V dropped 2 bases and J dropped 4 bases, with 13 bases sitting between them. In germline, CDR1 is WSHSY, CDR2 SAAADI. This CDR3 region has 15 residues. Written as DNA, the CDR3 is TGCGCCAGCAGTGAGCTTCGGGGGGCGTCAGATACGCAGTATTTT. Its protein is CASSELRGASDTQYF.

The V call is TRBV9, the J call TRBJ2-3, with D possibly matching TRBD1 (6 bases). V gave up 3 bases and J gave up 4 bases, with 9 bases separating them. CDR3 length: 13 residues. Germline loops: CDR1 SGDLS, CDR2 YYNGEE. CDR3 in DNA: TGTGCCAGCAGCGGGGGGCCATCAGATACGCAGTATTTT. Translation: CASSGGPSDTQYF.

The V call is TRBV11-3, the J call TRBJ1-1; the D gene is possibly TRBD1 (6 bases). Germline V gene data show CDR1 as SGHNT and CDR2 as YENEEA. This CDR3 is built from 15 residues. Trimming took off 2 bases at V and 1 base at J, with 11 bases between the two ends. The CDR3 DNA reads TGTGCCAGCAGCTTACCGGGACACGAGAACACTGAAGCTTTCTTT. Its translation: CASSLPGHENTEAFF.

The CDR3 protein is CASSSRLLRSGNTIYF. The CDR3, as DNA: TGTGCCAGCAGCTCGAGACTATTACGCTCTGGAAACACCATATATTTT. The J gene is TRBJ1-3, the V gene TRBV5-6; D is undetermined. Germline V gene data show CDR1 as SGHDT and CDR2 as YYEEEE. V lost 3 bases and J lost 0, with 13 bases in between. There are 16 residues in the CDR3.

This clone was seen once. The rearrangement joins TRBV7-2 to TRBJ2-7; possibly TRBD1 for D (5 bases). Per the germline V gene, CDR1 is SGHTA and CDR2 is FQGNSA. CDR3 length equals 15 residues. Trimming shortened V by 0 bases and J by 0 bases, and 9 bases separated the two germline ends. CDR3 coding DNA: TGTGCCAGCAGCTTAGCGGTGACAGTCTCCTACGAGCAGTACTTC. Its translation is CASSLAVTVSYEQYF.

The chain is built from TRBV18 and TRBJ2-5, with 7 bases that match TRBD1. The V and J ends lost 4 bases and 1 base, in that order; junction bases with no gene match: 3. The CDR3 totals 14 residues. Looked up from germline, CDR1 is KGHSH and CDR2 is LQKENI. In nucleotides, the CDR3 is TGTGCCAGCTCACGGGACAGCTCCCAAGAGACCCAGTACTTC. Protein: CASSRDSSQETQYF.

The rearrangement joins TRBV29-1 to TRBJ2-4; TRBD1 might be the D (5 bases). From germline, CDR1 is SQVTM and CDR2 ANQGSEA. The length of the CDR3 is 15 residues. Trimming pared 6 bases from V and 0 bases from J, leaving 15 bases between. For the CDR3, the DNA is TGCAGCGTAGCTCCGCAGGGCTTAGCCAAAAACATTCAGTACTTC. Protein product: CSVAPQGLAKNIQYF.

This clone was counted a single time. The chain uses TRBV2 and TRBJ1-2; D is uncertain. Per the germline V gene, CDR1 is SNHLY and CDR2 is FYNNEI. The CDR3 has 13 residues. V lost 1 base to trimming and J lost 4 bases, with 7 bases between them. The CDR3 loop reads CASSEGALYGYTF. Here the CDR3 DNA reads TGTGCCAGCAGTGAAGGAGCCCTCTATGGCTACACCTTC.

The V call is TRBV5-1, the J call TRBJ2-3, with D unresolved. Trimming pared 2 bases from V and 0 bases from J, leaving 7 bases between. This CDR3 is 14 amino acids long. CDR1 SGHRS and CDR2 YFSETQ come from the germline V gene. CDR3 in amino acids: CASSFSSSTDTQYF. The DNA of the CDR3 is TGCGCCAGCAGCTTCTCTTCTAGCACAGATACGCAGTATTTT.

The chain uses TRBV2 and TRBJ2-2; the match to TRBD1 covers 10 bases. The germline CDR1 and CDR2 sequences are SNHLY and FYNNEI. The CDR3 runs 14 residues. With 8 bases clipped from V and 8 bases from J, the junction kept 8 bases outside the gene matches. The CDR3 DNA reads TGTGCCAGCGGGAGGGACAGGGGTGTAGGGGAGCTGTTTTTT. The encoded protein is CASGRDRGVGELFF.

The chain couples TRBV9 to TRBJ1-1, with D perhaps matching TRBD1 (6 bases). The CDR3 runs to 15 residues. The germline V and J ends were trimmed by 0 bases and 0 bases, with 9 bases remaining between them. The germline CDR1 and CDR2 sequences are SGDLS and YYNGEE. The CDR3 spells CASSVGGPMNTEAFF. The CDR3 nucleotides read TGTGCCAGCAGCGTAGGGGGGCCGATGAACACTGAAGCTTTCTTT. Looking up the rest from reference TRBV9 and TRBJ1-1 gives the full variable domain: DSGVTQTPKHLITATGQRVTLRCSPRSGDLSVYWYQQSLDQGLQFLIQYYNGEERAKGNILERFSAQQFPDLHSELNLSSLELGDSALYFCASSVGGPMNTEAFFGQGTRLTVV.

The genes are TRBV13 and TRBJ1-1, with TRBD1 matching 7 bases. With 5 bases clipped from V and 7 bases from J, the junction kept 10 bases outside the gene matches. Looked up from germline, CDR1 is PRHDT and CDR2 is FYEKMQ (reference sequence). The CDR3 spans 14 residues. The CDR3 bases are TGTGCCAGCAGCGAAGGACAGGCGTACAGTGAAGCTTTCTTT. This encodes CASSEGQAYSEAFF.

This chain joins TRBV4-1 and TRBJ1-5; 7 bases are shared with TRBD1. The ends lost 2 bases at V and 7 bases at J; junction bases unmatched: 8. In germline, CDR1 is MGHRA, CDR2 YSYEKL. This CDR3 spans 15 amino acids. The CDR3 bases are TGCGCCAGCAGCCAAAACGAGGGGGCAAGGCAGCCCCAGCATTTT. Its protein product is CASSQNEGARQPQHF.

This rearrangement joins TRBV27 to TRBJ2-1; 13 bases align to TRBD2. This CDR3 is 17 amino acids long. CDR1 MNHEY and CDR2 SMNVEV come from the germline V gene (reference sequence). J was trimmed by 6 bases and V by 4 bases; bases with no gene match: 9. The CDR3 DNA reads TGTGCCAGCAGTTCACCCGTCACTAGCGGGGGGGCCAATGAGCAGTTCTTC. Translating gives CASSSPVTSGGANEQFF.